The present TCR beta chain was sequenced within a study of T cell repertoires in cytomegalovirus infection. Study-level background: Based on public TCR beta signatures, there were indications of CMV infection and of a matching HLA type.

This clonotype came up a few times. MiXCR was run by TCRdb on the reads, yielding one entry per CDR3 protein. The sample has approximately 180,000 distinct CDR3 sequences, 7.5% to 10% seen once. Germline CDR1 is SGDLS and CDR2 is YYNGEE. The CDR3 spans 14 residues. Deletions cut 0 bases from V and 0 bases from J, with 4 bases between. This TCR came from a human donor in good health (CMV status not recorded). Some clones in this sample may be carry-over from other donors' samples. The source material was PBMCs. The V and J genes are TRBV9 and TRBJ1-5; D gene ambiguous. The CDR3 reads CASSVADSNQPQHF. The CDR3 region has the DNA TGTGCCAGCAGCGTAGCCGATAGCAATCAGCCCCAGCATTTT.